The 4 T cell receptor beta chains below were found in one sample sequenced in a study of T-cell memory formation after mild COVID-19. In TCRdb, the 5' RACE reads were re-called with MiXCR into one record per CDR3 protein. The sample consists of some 260,000 distinct CDR3 sequences, about 15% of them appearing once. The sample taken for sequencing was PBMCs or a T cell subset sorted from them (not recorded which). The receptors shown here come from a man aged 18 to 30 who had mild COVID-19 (a few samples of this study predate the infection). Cell type and time point are not known.

This clonotype came up a few times. The chain carries TRBV7-9 and TRBJ2-7, with D tentatively TRBD2 (6 bases). This CDR3 has 15 amino acids. Looked up from germline, CDR1 is SEHNR and CDR2 is FQNEAQ (reference sequence). Trimming stripped 5 bases from V and 0 bases from J, with 14 bases between. This CDR3 is CASSPRGASSYEQYF. The CDR3 DNA reads as TGTGCCAGCAGCCCGCGGGGAGCGAGCTCCTACGAGCAGTACTTC.

This clonotype has more than one count but fewer than ten. The V gene is TRBV28, the J gene TRBJ2-3; the D gene is possibly TRBD2 (5 bases). Trimming removed 7 bases from V and 3 bases from J, with 11 bases in between. The CDR3 loop spans 13 amino acids. CDR1 and CDR2 from the germline V gene are MDHEN and SYDVKM. DNA for the CDR3: TGTGCCAGCACCCACCCGGGGACAGATACGCAGTATTTT. Its translation: CASTHPGTDTQYF.

This clonotype was recorded many times. The chain combines TRBV5-1 with TRBJ1-1, with 9 bases fitting TRBD1. Unmatched junction bases numbered 1, after V lost 3 bases and J lost 4 bases. In germline, CDR1 is SGHRS, CDR2 YFSETQ. The length of the CDR3 is 13 residues. CDR3 bases: TGCGCCAGCAGCTCGGGACAGGGCACTGAAGCTTTCTTT. Its translation is CASSSGQGTEAFF.

This clonotype was observed a few times. The J gene is TRBJ1-5, the V gene TRBV7-2; D uncertain. The V gene's germline CDR1 is SGHTA and CDR2 FQGNSA. This CDR3 spans 13 amino acids. Trimming took off 3 bases at V and 5 bases at J, with 8 bases between the two ends. The CDR3 is CASSFLTDQPQHF. As DNA, the CDR3 is TGTGCCAGCAGCTTCCTGACGGATCAGCCCCAGCATTTT.